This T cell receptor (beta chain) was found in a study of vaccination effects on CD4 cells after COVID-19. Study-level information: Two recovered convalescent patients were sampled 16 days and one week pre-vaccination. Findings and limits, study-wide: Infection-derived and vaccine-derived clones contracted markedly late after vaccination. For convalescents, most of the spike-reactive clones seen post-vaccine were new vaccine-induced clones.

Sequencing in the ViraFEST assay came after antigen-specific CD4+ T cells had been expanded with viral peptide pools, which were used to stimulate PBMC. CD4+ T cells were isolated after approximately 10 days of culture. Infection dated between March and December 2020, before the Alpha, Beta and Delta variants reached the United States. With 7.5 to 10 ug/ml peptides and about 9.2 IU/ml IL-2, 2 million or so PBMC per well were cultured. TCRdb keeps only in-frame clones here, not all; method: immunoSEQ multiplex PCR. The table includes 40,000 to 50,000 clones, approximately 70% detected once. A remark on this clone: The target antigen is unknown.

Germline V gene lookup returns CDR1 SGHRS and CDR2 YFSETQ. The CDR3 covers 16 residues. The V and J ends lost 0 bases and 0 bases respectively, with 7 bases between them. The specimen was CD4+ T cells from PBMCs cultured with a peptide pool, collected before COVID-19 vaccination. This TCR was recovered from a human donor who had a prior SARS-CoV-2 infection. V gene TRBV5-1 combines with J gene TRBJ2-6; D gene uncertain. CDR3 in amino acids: CASSLALGSGANVLTF. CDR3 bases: TGCGCCAGCAGCTTGGCCTTGGGCTCTGGGGCCAACGTCCTGACTTTC.